These 4 T cell receptor beta chains were sequenced from one sample in a study of blood T cell repertoires in COVID-19. Sequencing was performed with immunoSEQ multiplex PCR; in TCRdb, only in-frame clones are kept and a portion is missing. Of under 350,000 clones in the sample, roughly 89% were seen once. The sample consisted of PBMCs or T cells enriched from blood (not recorded which). The receptors were sampled from a woman aged 40 to 49 who had recovered from COVID-19.

The CDR3 DNA sequence: TGTGCCACCAGCCCCTCTGGCGGGAGTATTGAGCAGTTCTTC. It codes for CATSPSGGSIEQFF. The gene calls are TRBV24-1 and TRBJ2-1, with 7 bases fitting TRBD2. CDR3 length equals 14 residues. With V trimmed by 7 bases and J by 9 bases, 11 bases remained unmatched. CDR1 KGHDR and CDR2 SFDVKD come from the germline V gene.

The count of this clone is one. This sequence joins TRBV9 and TRBJ1-3; D is unclear. The V gene lost 4 bases and the J gene lost 4 bases, with 12 bases spanning the gap. CDR3 length: 14 residues. CDR1 is SGDLS and CDR2 is YYNGEE in the germline V gene. The CDR3 DNA reads TGTGCCAGCAGCTCCACTATTTCCGGAAACACCATATATTTT. Its protein is CASSSTISGNTIYF.

The J gene is TRBJ1-1, the V gene TRBV5-6, with 7 bases that match TRBD1. The CDR3 length is 13 residues. With 6 bases clipped from V and 0 bases from J, the junction kept 2 bases outside the gene matches. Germline CDR1 reads SGHDT; CDR2 reads YYEEEE. In DNA, the CDR3 is TGTGCCAGCAAGGGACAGATGAACACTGAAGCTTTCTTT. It encodes CASKGQMNTEAFF.

This clone was seen once. The V call is TRBV20-1, the J call TRBJ2-1, with D perhaps TRBD1 (6 bases). The germline gives CDR1 DFQATT, CDR2 SNEGSKA (reference sequence). V was cut by 3 bases and J by 7 bases, with 19 bases left in between. The length of the CDR3 is 15 residues. The CDR3 nucleotides read TGCAGTGCTAGTTCCGGACTCCGAGGGGGTAATGAGCAGTTCTTC. Translated: CSASSGLRGGNEQFF.